The sequence of this TCR beta chain was determined in a study of blood T cells in healthy people across ages. V dropped 5 bases and J dropped 1; count of bases not matched to a gene: 7. The CDR3 covers 16 residues. Per germline, CDR1 MNHEY and CDR2 SMNVEV (reference sequence). A sample-barcoded 5' primer and a J-beta primer mix were used in a second PCR of about 7 to 11 cycles. TCRdb passed the 5' RACE reads through MiXCR, listing each CDR3 protein once. The sample consists of about 1.8 million distinct CDR3 sequences, 49% of them appearing once. PBMCs numbering at least 6.5 million were isolated per sample. Note on this clonotype: Its antigen is unidentified.

Regarding the study as a whole: Older individuals had lower TCR beta diversity per million T cells (the decline was roughly linear). Aged donors had fewer naive CD4+ cells and lower diversity than long-lived donors. The study could not conclusively compare naive and antigen-experienced cells, given its unsorted PBMCs.

This rearrangement joins TRBV27 to TRBJ2-2; 7 bases are shared with TRBD1. The sample was blood. This TCR was recovered from a middle-aged woman in good health. DNA of the CDR3: TGTGCCAGCAGTGTCCGGGACAGACAGAACACCGGGGAGCTGTTTTTT. The encoded protein is CASSVRDRQNTGELFF.